The entry below gives a single TCR beta chain sequence along with its context. These data are taken from a study of blood T cell repertoires in COVID-19. The wider study: In each case, the material was cDNA or gDNA derived from T cells, B-cell-depleted T cells, or PBMCs.

Germline-derived CDR1 and CDR2 are SGDLS and YYNGEE. The CDR3 is 13 residues long. V shed 7 bases and J 4 bases; nucleotides not matched to a gene: 8. Per the original methods: Amplification of reference gene primers was used by the study to estimate nucleated cell counts. TCRdb's table, derived via immunoSEQ multiplex PCR, lists solely in-frame clones and lacks some. V, J and clone size were drawn from that table, and D and trimming were deduced from the DNA. The sample yields approximately 190,000 clones, about 85% seen once. This receptor was identified in a woman aged 40 to 55 in a cohort exposed to, infected with or recovered from COVID-19 (not recorded which). The J gene is TRBJ2-7, the V gene TRBV9; TRBD1 matches at 7 bases. The sample was PBMCs or T cells enriched from blood (not recorded which). CDR3 sequence: CASPGRDSYEQYF. The CDR3 DNA reads TGTGCCAGCCCGGGCCGGGACAGTTACGAGCAGTACTTC.